This TCR beta chain was captured by sequencing in a study of blood T cell repertoires in COVID-19. The data were produced by immunoSEQ multiplex PCR, yet TCRdb's version contains in-frame clones alone and is incomplete. The sample records about 310,000 clones, roughly 90% being singletons. CDR1 KGHSH and CDR2 LQKENI come from the germline V gene. The CDR3 sequence is 15 residues long. The V and J ends lost 3 bases and 0 bases respectively, with 9 bases between them. The chain couples TRBV18 to TRBJ1-3, with D uncertain. The TCR sequence derives from a woman under 40 with COVID-19, enrolled during active disease. Material: peripheral blood. The chain's CDR3 is CASSPTQSSGNTIYF. Written as DNA, the CDR3 is TGTGCCAGCTCACCGACACAGAGCTCTGGAAACACCATATATTTT.